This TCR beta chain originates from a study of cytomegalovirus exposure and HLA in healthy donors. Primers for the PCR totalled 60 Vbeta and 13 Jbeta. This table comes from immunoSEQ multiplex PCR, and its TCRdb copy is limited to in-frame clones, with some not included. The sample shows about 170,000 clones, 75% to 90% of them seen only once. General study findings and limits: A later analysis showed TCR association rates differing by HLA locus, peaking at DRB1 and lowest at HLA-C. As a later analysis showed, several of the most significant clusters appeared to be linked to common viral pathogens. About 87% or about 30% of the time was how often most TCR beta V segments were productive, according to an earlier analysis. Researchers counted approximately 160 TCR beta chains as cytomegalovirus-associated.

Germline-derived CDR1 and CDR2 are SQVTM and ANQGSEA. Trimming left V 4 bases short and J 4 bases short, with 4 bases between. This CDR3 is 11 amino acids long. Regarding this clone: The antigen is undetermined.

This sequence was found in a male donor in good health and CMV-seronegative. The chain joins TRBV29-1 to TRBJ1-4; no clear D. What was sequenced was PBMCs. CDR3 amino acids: CSVGSNEKLFF. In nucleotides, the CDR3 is TGCAGCGTTGGGAGTAATGAAAAACTGTTTTTT.